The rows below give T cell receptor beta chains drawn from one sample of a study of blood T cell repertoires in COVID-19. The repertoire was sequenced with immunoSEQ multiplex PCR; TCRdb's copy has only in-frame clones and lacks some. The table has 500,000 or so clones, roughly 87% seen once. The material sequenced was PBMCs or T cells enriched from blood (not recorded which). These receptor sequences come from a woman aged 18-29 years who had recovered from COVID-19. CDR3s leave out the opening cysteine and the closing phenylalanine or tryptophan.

CDR3: ASSLANEDNEQF
V: TRBV5-1
J: TRBJ2-1

CDR3: ASSTDPGQGRSPLH
V: TRBV7-9
J: TRBJ1-6

CDR3: ASTLLRSQGKETQY
V: TRBV7-9
J: TRBJ2-5

CDR3: ASSQDWASGEDTQY
V: TRBV3-1/TRBV3-2
J: TRBJ2-3

CDR3: ATSGGTGPYSNQPQH
V: TRBV24-1
J: TRBJ1-5

CDR3: ASSQDRAGYEQY
V: TRBV18
J: TRBJ2-7

CDR3: ASTRGPTAPLH
V: TRBV10-2
J: TRBJ1-6

CDR3: ASSQDLDSPRGDSPLH
V: TRBV3-1/TRBV3-2
J: TRBJ1-6

CDR3: ASRDADRSSYEQY
V: TRBV27
J: TRBJ2-7

CDR3: ASGLNSWAGGYT
V: TRBV12-5
J: TRBJ1-2

CDR3: ASSRTGWDYGYT
V: TRBV6-5
J: TRBJ1-2

CDR3: ASSFGGAGELF
V: TRBV11-2
J: TRBJ2-2

CDR3: ASSLVLGGETGNTIY
V: TRBV7-9
J: TRBJ1-3

CDR3: ASSPGGTGNSPLH
V: TRBV5-4
J: TRBJ1-6

CDR3: ASSPQGLNNQPQH
V: TRBV27
J: TRBJ1-5

CDR3: ASSFRWGGQVASYEQY
V: TRBV5-6
J: TRBJ2-7

CDR3: ASSFEGVREKLF
V: TRBV7-9
J: TRBJ1-4

CDR3: ASSYNRDEQF
V: TRBV3-1/TRBV3-2
J: TRBJ2-1

CDR3: ASSPVGAGSTDTQY
V: TRBV5-1
J: TRBJ2-3

CDR3: SAGSYGYT
V: TRBV20-1
J: TRBJ1-2

CDR3: ASSLQSNYGYT
V: TRBV18
J: TRBJ1-2

CDR3: AWSESADRGNSPLH
V: TRBV30
J: TRBJ1-6

CDR3: AVLGRDSGNTIY
V: TRBV24-1
J: TRBJ1-3

CDR3: ASSPRQGSYEQY
V: TRBV5-1
J: TRBJ2-7

CDR3: ASSPDPSGGTGELF
V: TRBV7-8
J: TRBJ2-2

CDR3: SVRWEGNYGYT
V: TRBV29-1
J: TRBJ1-2

CDR3: ASSLAGWGLTNYGYT
V: TRBV11-2
J: TRBJ1-2

CDR3: ASSDSRTYTSGTNEKLF
V: TRBV2
J: TRBJ1-4

CDR3: ASSFTGANVLT
V: TRBV11-2
J: TRBJ2-6

CDR3: ASTIQGTGELF
V: TRBV5-1
J: TRBJ2-2

CDR3: ASSPYPGQDTGELF
V: TRBV27
J: TRBJ2-2